The rows below give T cell receptor beta chains drawn from one sample of a study of blood T cell repertoires in COVID-19. TCRdb keeps only in-frame clones here, not all; method: immunoSEQ multiplex PCR. The table records 340,000 or so clones, roughly 85% of them present only once. The specimen sequenced was PBMCs or T cells enriched from blood (not recorded which). These receptors all come from a woman aged 40 to 50 with acute COVID-19. CDR3s include the opening cysteine and the closing phenylalanine or tryptophan.

v_call | cdr3_aa
TRBV3-1/TRBV3-2 | CASSPGGAGTDTQYF
TRBV5-1 | CASSLPSYNEQFF
TRBV2 | CASSVGTSRHNEQFF
TRBV19 | CASSILRVSGANVLTF
TRBV5-8 | CASTAGGLSNQPQHF
TRBV3-1/TRBV3-2 | CASSQGRMSNQPQHF
TRBV6-2/TRBV6-3 | CASSYSPSTGGKAFF
TRBV2 | CASGRESNQPQHF
TRBV2 | CASNIQGARTGELFF
TRBV6-5 | CASSYSRTSGGYTF
TRBV5-4 | CASTSGAVNEQFF
TRBV23-1 | CASSHSVGTGIRTDTQYF